This T cell receptor beta chain came from a study of blood T cell repertoires in COVID-19 (dated by TCRdb to the early 2020s). In terms of the full investigation: The collaborator samples originated in the United States, Italy and Spain and spanned the acute and convalescent phases of COVID-19. Samples were obtained from the ongoing ImmuneRACE study (first 160 participants) and from approximately 1,200 subjects provided by 6 global collaborators. A freely available public database, intended as a resource for researchers studying the immune response to SARS-CoV-2, is where the repertoires were released. Where available, HLA class I and class II types were taken from metadata supplied by the sample provider and were not determined by assay-based typing. The prospective study material was composed of cDNA or gDNA derived from T cells, B-cell-depleted T cells, or PBMCs. Subjects who had been exposed to COVID-19, were actively infected with it, or had recovered from it provided the deeply sampled blood TCRbeta repertoires that made up the dataset. The sample metadata nearly always contained a de-identified subject ID, COVID-19 status, age in years and sex. General study outcomes and caveats: The quantity of clinical and demographic metadata differed by source and by participant and was supplied without curation.

TCRbeta CDR3 regions were amplified from genomic DNA by means of the immunoSEQ Assay, a bias-controlled multiplex PCR. The authors' analysis ran thus. Nucleated cell counts per sample were estimated from amplification of reference gene primers within the assay. To quantify the absolute abundance of each unique TCRbeta CDR3 rearrangement, sequence reads were collapsed and filtered. For each sample, productive Simpson clonality was calculated as the square root of Simpson's diversity index across productive rearrangements. TCRdb re-hosts the immuneACCESS table, in-frame sequences only. Its copies lack some clones; in the studies checked, an unresolved V gene accounts for under half of them, and the cause for the rest is not known. V and J calls and clone size follow that table, whereas D and trimming were derived from the DNA. This sample gives about 380,000 clones in total; about 85% of them show up just once. The ten most abundant clones make up roughly 3.6% of the sample.

Collaborating institutions collected whole blood in K2EDTA tubes following their own protocols. Collaborator samples were shipped for TCRbeta analysis as frozen whole blood, isolated PBMCs, or DNA extracted from either sample type. Deletion took 8 bases off V and 10 bases off J, with a span of 19 bases between the germline ends. CDR1 and CDR2, looked up from the germline V gene (reference sequence), are SGHAT and FQDESV. From its cysteine to its phenylalanine, the CDR3 spans 13 amino acids. The kept DNA is CDR3 alone, 39 bases in frame from the first base. Comments on this clone: The antigen this receptor binds is unknown. Nothing much larger sits one base from this clone, and base qualities are not available.

Recombination connected TRBV11-1 to TRBJ2-3; a tentative D call is TRBD1 (5 bases match). The source of this sequence is a woman between 18 and 30 years old with acute or convalescent COVID-19. Source material: peripheral blood. The CDR3 in this case is CASRPLGASPQYF. The bases are TGTGCCAGCCGCCCCCTTGGGGCCTCGCCGCAGTATTTT.